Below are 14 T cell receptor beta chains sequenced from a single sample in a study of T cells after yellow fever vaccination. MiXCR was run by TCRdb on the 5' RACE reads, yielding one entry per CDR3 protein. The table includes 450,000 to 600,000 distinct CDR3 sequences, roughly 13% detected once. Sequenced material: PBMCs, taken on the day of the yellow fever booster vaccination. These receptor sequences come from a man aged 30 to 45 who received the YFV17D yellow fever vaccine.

The CDR3 loop is CASNQGLQRELTYNEQFF. The CDR3 bases are TGTGCCAGCAACCAGGGGCTCCAGCGGGAGTTAACGTACAATGAGCAGTTCTTC. This chain links TRBV7-8 with TRBJ2-1, with TRBD2 identical over 8 bases. Germline V gene sequence: CDR1 SGHVS, CDR2 FQNEAQ. This CDR3 is built from 18 residues. V dropped 7 bases and J dropped 4; count of bases not matched to a gene: 18.

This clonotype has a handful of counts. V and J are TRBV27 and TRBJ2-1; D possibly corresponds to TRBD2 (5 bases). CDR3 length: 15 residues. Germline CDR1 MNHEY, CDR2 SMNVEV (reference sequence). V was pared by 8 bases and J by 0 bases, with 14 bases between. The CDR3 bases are TGTGCCAGCTGGAGGAGCGGCCCCTCCTACAATGAGCAGTTCTTC. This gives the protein CASWRSGPSYNEQFF.

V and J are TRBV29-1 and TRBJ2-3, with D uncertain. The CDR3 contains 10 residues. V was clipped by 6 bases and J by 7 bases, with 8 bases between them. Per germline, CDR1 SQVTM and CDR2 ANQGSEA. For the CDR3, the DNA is TGCAGCGTGGAAAACTATACGCAGTATTTT. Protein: CSVENYTQYF.

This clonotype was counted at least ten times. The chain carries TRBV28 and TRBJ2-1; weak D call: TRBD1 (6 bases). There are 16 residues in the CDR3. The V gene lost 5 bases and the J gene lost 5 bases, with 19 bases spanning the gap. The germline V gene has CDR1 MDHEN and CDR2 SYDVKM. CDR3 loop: CASSVGTLEPHNEQFF. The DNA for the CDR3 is TGTGCCAGCAGTGTGGGGACATTAGAACCCCACAATGAGCAGTTCTTC.

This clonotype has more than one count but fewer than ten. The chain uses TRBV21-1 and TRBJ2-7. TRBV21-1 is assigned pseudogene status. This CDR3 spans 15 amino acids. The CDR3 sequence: CASSNLSGRAYEQYF. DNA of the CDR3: TGTGCCAGCAGTAACCTTTCCGGGAGGGCCTACGAGCAGTACTTC.

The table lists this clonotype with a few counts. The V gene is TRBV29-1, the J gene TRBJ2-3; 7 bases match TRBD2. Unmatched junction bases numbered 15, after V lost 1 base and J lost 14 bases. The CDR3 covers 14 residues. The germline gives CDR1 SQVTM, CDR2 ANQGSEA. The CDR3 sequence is CSVEASGGRAQVYF. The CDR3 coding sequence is TGCAGCGTTGAAGCCAGTGGGGGGAGGGCCCAGGTGTATTTT.

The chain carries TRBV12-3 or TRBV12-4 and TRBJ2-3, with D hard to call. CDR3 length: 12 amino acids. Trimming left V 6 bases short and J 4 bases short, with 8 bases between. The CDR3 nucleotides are TGTGCCAGCAGGCGAAGCTCAGATACGCAGTATTTT. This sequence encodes CASRRSSDTQYF.

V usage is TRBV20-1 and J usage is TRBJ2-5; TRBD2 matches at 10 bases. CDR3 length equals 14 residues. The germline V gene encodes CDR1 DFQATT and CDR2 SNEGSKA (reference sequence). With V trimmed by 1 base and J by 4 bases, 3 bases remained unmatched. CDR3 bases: TGCAGTGCTAGAGGGGAGCGGGAGGGAGAGACCCAGTACTTC. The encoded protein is CSARGEREGETQYF.

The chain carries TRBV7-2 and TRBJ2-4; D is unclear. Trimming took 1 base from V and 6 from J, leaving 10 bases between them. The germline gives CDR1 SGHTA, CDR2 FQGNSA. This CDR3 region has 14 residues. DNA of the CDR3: TGTGCCAGCAGCTTAGACGTGGTCCCAAACATTCAGTACTTC. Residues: CASSLDVVPNIQYF.

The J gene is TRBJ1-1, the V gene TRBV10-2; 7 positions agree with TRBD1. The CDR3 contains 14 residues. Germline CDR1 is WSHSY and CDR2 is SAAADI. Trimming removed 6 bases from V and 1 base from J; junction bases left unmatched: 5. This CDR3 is CASREGAANTEAFF. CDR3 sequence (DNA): TGCGCCAGCAGAGAGGGGGCGGCGAACACTGAAGCTTTCTTT.

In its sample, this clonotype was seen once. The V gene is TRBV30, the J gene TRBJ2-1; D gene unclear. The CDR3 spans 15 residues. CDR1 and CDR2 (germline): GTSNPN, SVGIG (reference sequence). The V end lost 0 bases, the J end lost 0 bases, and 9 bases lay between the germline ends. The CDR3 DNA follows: TGTGCCTGGAGTGTTCTATCTCGCTCCTACAATGAGCAGTTCTTC. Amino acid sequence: CAWSVLSRSYNEQFF.

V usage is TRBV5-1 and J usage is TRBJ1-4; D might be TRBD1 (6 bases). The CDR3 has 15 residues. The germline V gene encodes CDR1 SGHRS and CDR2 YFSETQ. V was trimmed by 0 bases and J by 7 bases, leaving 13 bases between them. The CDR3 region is CASSLGSGESEKLFF. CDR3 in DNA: TGCGCCAGCAGCTTGGGGTCAGGGGAGAGTGAAAAACTGTTTTTT.

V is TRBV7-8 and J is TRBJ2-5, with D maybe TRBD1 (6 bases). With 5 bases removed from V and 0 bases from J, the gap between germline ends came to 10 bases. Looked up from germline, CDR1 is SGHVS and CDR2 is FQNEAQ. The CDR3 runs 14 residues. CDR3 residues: CASSKRTDQETQYF. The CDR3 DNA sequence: TGTGCCAGCAGCAAACGGACAGACCAAGAGACCCAGTACTTC.

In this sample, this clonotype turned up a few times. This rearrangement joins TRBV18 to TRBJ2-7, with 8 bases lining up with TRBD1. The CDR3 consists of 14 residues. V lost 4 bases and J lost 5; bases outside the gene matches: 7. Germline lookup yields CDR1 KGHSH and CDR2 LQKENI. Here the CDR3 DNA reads TGTGCCAGCTCACACGGACAGGGTTCCAACGAGCAGTACTTC. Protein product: CASSHGQGSNEQYF.